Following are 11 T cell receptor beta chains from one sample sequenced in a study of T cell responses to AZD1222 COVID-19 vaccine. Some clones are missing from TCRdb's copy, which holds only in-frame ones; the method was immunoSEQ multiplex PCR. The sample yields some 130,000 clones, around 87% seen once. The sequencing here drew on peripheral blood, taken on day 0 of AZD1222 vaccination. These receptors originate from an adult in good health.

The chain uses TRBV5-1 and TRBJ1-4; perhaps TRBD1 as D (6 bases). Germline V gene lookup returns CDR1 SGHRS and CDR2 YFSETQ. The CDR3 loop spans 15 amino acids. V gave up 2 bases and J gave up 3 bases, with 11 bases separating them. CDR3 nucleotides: TGCGCCAGCAGCTTACAGGGAGGTCCTAATGAAAAACTGTTTTTT. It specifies CASSLQGGPNEKLFF.

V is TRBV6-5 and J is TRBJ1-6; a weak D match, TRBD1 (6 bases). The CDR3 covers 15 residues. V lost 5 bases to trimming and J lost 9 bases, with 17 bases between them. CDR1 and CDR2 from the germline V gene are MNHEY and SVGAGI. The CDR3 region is CASSRGRQDSSPLHF. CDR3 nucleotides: TGTGCCAGCAGTCGCGGTCGACAGGACTCTTCACCCCTCCACTTT.

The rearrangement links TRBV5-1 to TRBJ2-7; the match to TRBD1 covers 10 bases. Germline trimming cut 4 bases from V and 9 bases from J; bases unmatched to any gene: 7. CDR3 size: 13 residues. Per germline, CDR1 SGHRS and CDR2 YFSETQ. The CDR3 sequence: CASSPGQGQSQYF. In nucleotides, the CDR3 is TGCGCCAGCAGCCCGGGACAGGGGCAATCGCAGTACTTC.

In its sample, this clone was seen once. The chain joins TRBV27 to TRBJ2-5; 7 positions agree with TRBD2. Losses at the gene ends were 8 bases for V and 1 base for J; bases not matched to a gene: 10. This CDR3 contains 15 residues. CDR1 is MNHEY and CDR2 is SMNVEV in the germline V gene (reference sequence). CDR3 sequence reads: CASGQMTSPQETQYF. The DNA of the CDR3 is TGTGCCAGCGGTCAAATGACTAGCCCCCAAGAGACCCAGTACTTC.

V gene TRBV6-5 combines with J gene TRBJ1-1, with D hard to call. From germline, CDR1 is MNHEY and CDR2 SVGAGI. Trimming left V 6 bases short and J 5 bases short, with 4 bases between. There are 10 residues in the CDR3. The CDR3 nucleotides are TGTGCCAGCAGGGTTACTGAAGCTTTCTTT. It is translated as CASRVTEAFF.

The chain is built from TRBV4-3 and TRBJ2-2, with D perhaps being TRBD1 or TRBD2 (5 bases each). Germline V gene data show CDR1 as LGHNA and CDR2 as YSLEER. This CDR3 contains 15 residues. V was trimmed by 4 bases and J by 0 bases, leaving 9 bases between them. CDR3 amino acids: CASSLRGANTGELFF. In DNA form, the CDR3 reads TGCGCCAGCAGCCTCCGAGGGGCGAACACCGGGGAGCTGTTTTTT.

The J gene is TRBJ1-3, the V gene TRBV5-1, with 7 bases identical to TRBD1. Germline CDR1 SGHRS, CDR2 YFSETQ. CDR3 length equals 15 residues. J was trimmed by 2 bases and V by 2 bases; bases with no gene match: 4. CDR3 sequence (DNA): TGCGCCAGCAGCTTATCGACAGGGACTGGAAACACCATATATTTT. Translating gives CASSLSTGTGNTIYF.

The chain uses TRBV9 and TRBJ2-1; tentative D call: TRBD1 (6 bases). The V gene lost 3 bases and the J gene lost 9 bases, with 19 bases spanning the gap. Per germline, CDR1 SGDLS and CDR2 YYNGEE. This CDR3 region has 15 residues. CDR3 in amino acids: CASSGGRLSRVEQFF. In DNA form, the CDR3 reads TGTGCCAGCAGCGGGGGGCGGCTCTCAAGGGTTGAGCAGTTCTTC.

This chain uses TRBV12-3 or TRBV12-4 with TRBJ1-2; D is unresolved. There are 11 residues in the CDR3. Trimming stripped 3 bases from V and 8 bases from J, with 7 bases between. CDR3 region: CASSFGLGYTF. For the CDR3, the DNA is TGTGCCAGCAGTTTCGGTCTCGGCTACACCTTC.

The chain's CDR3 is CASSYRGNTGELFF. CDR3 DNA: TGTGCCAGCAGCTACAGGGGGAACACCGGGGAGCTGTTTTTT. V is TRBV3-1 (or the pseudogene TRBV3-2) and J is TRBJ2-2, with 7 bases lining up with TRBD1. Germline loops: CDR1 LGHDT, CDR2 YNNKEL (reference sequence). With V trimmed by 5 bases and J by 1 base, 1 base remained unmatched. This CDR3 comprises 14 residues.

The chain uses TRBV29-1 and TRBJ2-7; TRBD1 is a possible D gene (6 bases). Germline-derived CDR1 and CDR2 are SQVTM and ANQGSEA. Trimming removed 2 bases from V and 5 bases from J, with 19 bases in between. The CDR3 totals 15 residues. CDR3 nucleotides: TGCAGCGTTGAATTTTTTGGGACAAGTTCCCACGAGCAGTACTTC. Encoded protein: CSVEFFGTSSHEQYF.